Listed below are T cell receptor beta chains from one sample, sequenced in a study of blood T cell repertoires in COVID-19. Repertoires were generated with immunoSEQ multiplex PCR, while TCRdb's copy carries only in-frame clones and drops some. Of approximately 28,000 clones in the sample, 77% were seen once. Source material: peripheral blood. The receptors stem from a man at least 80 years old with active or convalescent COVID-19. Each CDR3 is given with its conserved first and last residue. A D gene is named only where the DNA matches it firmly. Size values are once, few and many counts, or a class for expanded clones, and some rows have none.

cdr3_length,j_call,v_call,d_call,clone_size,cdr3_nt,cdr3_aa
15,TRBJ2-3,TRBV6-2/TRBV6-3,NA,NA,TGTGCCAGCAGTCACCGACGGGGGAGCACAGATACGCAGTATTTT,CASSHRRGSTDTQYF
14,TRBJ2-7,TRBV27,NA,NA,TGTGCCAGCAGTCCAACAGGGATCCCCTACGAGCAGTACTTC,CASSPTGIPYEQYF
14,TRBJ2-5,TRBV6-2/TRBV6-3,NA,NA,TGTGCCAGCAGTTACTCGAGACTAGTTGGGACCCAGTACTTC,CASSYSRLVGTQYF
14,TRBJ1-5,TRBV6-5,TRBD1,NA,TGTGCCAGCAGGGACGGGACAGGCGGTCAGCCCCAGCATTTT,CASRDGTGGQPQHF
16,TRBJ2-1,TRBV7-9,TRBD2,once,TGTGCCAGCAGCTTAGTGTCCCTAGCGGGGGGGCGAGAGCAGTTCTTC,CASSLVSLAGGREQFF
14,TRBJ2-1,TRBV27,NA,NA,TGTGCCAGCAGTAGCGGTTTTACCTACAATGAGCAGTTCTTC,CASSSGFTYNEQFF
17,TRBJ2-3,TRBV5-4,NA,NA,TGTGCCAGCAGCGTTGGGGGCAATCTAGGTAGCACAGATACGCAGTATTTT,CASSVGGNLGSTDTQYF
16,TRBJ1-1,TRBV9,NA,once,TGTGCCAGCAGCGTAGATTTGCAGGGGTCGAACACTGAAGCTTTCTTT,CASSVDLQGSNTEAFF
14,TRBJ1-1,TRBV5-5,TRBD1,NA,TGTGCCAGCAGGCCGGGACAGGGGGGCACTGAAGCTTTCTTT,CASRPGQGGTEAFF
14,TRBJ2-1,TRBV11-2,TRBD1,NA,TGTGCCAGCAGCACATTACAGGGGTACAATGAGCAGTTCTTC,CASSTLQGYNEQFF
15,TRBJ1-5,TRBV5-6,TRBD1,NA,TGTGCCAGCAGCCGAGGGGACAGGCGCAATCAGCCCCAGCATTTT,CASSRGDRRNQPQHF
15,TRBJ1-6,TRBV25-1,TRBD1,NA,TGTGCCAGCATGTGGTCGACAGGGGGCAGATCACCCCTCCACTTT,CASMWSTGGRSPLHF
13,TRBJ1-2,TRBV6-2/TRBV6-3,NA,NA,TGTGCCAGCAGTTCCAGGGCGGGATATGGCTACACCTTC,CASSSRAGYGYTF
14,TRBJ2-1,TRBV4-2,NA,NA,TGTGCCAGCAGCCCCCAACTAGGTTCGAGTGAGCAGTTCTTC,CASSPQLGSSEQFF
14,TRBJ2-7,TRBV28,NA,NA,TGTGCCAGCAGTTTTCAGGGTGGTTCCTACGAGCAGTACTTC,CASSFQGGSYEQYF
14,TRBJ1-2,TRBV5-6,NA,few,TGTGCCAGCAGCTATGGAGTCCCAAACTATGGCTACACCTTC,CASSYGVPNYGYTF
17,TRBJ1-5,TRBV5-3,NA,NA,TGTGCCAGAAGCTTGGACCCTTACAGGAGTGGCAATCAGCCCCAGCATTTT,CARSLDPYRSGNQPQHF
13,TRBJ2-7,TRBV15,NA,once,TGTGCCACCAGCAGAGATCACAGTTACGAGCAGTACTTC,CATSRDHSYEQYF
12,TRBJ2-7,TRBV5-1,NA,NA,TGCGCCAGCAGTTTTAGCGCCCACGAGCAGTACTTC,CASSFSAHEQYF
17,TRBJ2-1,TRBV6-2/TRBV6-3,TRBD2,NA,TGTGCCAGCAGTTACATGCCTAGCGGGGGAAAAGGGTATGAGCAGTTCTTC,CASSYMPSGGKGYEQFF
15,TRBJ2-5,TRBV6-2/TRBV6-3,TRBD1,NA,TGTGCCAGCAGTTACAGGGGGCTACCCCAAGAGACCCAGTACTTC,CASSYRGLPQETQYF
13,TRBJ2-7,TRBV5-5,TRBD1,NA,TGTGCCAGCAGCAGACAGGGGGCCTACGAGCAGTACTTC,CASSRQGAYEQYF
14,TRBJ2-7,TRBV7-2,NA,NA,TGTGCCAGCAGCTTAGCGCCGGGATCCTACGAGCAGTACTTC,CASSLAPGSYEQYF
14,TRBJ2-3,TRBV5-8,TRBD1,NA,TGTGCCAGCAGCTTTGTCAGGGGGCCAGATACGCAGTATTTT,CASSFVRGPDTQYF
13,TRBJ1-2,TRBV10-2,TRBD1,few,TGCGCCAGCAGTGATACAGGGGCCTATGGCTACACCTTC,CASSDTGAYGYTF
16,TRBJ2-3,TRBV11-2,NA,few,TGTGCCAGCAGCTTAAATAGCTTCCGAACCACAGATACGCAGTATTTT,CASSLNSFRTTDTQYF
14,TRBJ1-2,TRBV4-3,NA,NA,TGCGCCAGCAGCCATGGCCGAAATAACTATGGCTACACCTTC,CASSHGRNNYGYTF
17,TRBJ2-2,TRBV19,TRBD1,NA,TGTGCCAGTAGTATAGCTCCGGGACAGGGGCAGAACGGGGAGCTGTTTTTT,CASSIAPGQGQNGELFF
16,TRBJ2-1,TRBV21-1,NA,NA,TGTGCCAGCAGCAAAGAGTGGGGGCTAGCAGGCAATGAGCAGTTCTTC,CASSKEWGLAGNEQFF
13,TRBJ1-6,TRBV12-3/TRBV12-4,NA,NA,TGTGCCAGCACCTGGGGCAGCAATTCACCCCTCCACTTT,CASTWGSNSPLHF
14,TRBJ1-2,TRBV6-1,TRBD1,few,TGTGCCAGCAGTGAAAGGACAGGGAGCTATGGCTACACCTTC,CASSERTGSYGYTF
14,TRBJ1-1,TRBV18,NA,few,TGTGCCAGCTCACCACTACAGACGAACACTGAAGCTTTCTTT,CASSPLQTNTEAFF
16,TRBJ2-2,TRBV6-5,NA,NA,TGTGCCAGCAGTTACTCGATATACACGAACACCGGGGAGCTGTTTTTT,CASSYSIYTNTGELFF
17,TRBJ2-1,TRBV3-1/TRBV3-2,TRBD2,NA,TGTGCCAGCAGCCAAGACCTGGGACTACCGAACTACAATGAGCAGTTCTTC,CASSQDLGLPNYNEQFF
14,TRBJ2-1,TRBV25-1,NA,few,TGTGCCAGCAGTCAAGGGGCTGGATACAATGAGCAGTTCTTC,CASSQGAGYNEQFF
14,TRBJ2-1,TRBV10-1,TRBD2,NA,TGCGCCAGCAGTCAGAGCGGGAGCGGCGATGAGCAGTTCTTC,CASSQSGSGDEQFF
13,TRBJ2-2,TRBV7-3,NA,NA,TGTGCCAGCAGCGTCGGACAGACCGGGGAGCTGTTTTTT,CASSVGQTGELFF
14,TRBJ2-7,TRBV4-1,TRBD1,NA,TGCGCCAGCAGCCAAGGACAGGGCTCCTACGAGCAGTACTTC,CASSQGQGSYEQYF
15,TRBJ1-2,TRBV6-2/TRBV6-3,TRBD1,NA,TGTGCCAGCAGCCCGACAGGGAAGGGCGACTATGGCTACACCTTC,CASSPTGKGDYGYTF
16,TRBJ2-7,TRBV4-1,TRBD2,NA,TGCGCCAGCAGCCAAGATCGGACTAGCGCAATTTACGAGCAGTACTTC,CASSQDRTSAIYEQYF
14,TRBJ2-7,TRBV28,NA,NA,TGTGCCAGCAGACCGACAGGATCAACCTACGAGCAGTACTTC,CASRPTGSTYEQYF
13,TRBJ2-5,TRBV27,TRBD1,NA,TGTGCCAGCAGTCCGGGGACAGGGGCGACCCAGTACTTC,CASSPGTGATQYF